This note documents a single TCR beta chain sequence. This entry comes from a study of blood T cell repertoires in COVID-19. In the study overall: There were acute and convalescent COVID-19 samples, and they came from the United States, Italy and Spain.

Looked up from germline, CDR1 is LGHDT and CDR2 is YNNKEL (reference sequence). This CDR3 spans 14 amino acids. V shed 1 base and J shed 6 bases, with 7 bases lying between them. Source study methods: Scientists estimated how many nucleated cells there were by amplifying reference gene primers. Using immunoSEQ multiplex PCR, the repertoire was profiled, and TCRdb retains in-frame clones only, with some absent. V and J calls and clone size follow that table, whereas D and trimming were derived from the DNA. Among 200,000 to 250,000 clones listed, about nine tenths were seen once. The chain has TRBV3-1 (or the pseudogene TRBV3-2) and TRBJ1-6; unclear D gene. The specimen was peripheral blood. The receptor comes from a man younger than 45 who had recovered from COVID-19. This CDR3 reads CASSQGGLNSPLHF. CDR3 nucleotides: TGTGCCAGCAGCCAAGGCGGTCTTAATTCACCCCTCCACTTT.